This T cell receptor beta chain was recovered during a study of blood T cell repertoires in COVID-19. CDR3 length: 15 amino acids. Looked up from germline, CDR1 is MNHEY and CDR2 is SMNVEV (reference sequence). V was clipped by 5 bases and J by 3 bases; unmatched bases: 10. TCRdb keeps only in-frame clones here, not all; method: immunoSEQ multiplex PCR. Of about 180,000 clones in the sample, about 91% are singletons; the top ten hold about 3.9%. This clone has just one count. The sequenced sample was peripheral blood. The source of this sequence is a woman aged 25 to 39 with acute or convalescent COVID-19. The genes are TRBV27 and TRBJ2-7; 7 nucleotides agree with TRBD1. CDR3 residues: CASSTIGQVIYEQYF. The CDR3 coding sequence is TGTGCCAGCAGTACCATCGGACAGGTAATCTACGAGCAGTACTTC.